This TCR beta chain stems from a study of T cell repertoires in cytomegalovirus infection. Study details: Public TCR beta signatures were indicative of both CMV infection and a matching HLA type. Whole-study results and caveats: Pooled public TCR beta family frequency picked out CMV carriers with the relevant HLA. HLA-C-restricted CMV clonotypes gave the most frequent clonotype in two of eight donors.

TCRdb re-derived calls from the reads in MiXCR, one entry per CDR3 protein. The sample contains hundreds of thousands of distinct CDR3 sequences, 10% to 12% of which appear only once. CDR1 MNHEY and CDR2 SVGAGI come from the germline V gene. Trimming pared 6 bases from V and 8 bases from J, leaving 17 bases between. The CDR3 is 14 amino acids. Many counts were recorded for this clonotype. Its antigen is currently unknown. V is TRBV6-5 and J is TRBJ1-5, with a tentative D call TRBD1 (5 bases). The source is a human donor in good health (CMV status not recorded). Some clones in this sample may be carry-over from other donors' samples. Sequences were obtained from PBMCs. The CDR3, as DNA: TGTGCCAGCAGCCCCCCAGGGAGCGGGAAGCCCCAGCATTTT. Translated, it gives CASSPPGSGKPQHF.